This T cell receptor beta chain was obtained from a study of blood T cell repertoires in COVID-19. Turning to the study itself: Samples of COVID-19 (acute and convalescent) were obtained from the United States, Italy and Spain. T cells, B-cell-depleted T cells, or PBMCs supplied cDNA or gDNA.

Recruits, aged about 18 to 100 years, lived in about two dozen US areas. Participants were placed into cohorts based on the clinical history they reported. This CDR3 has 15 amino acids. The germline V gene encodes CDR1 DFQATT and CDR2 SNEGSKA (reference sequence). J lost 2 bases, V lost 3 bases, and 6 bases had no gene match. Only in-frame clones appear in the TCRdb table, and some are missing; sequencing was by immunoSEQ multiplex PCR. The sample includes a few hundred thousand clones, more than 75% of them seen just once. The receptor was isolated from a woman in her late teens or twenties who had recovered from COVID-19. The sequencing sample was made of PBMCs or T cells enriched from blood (not recorded which). J is TRBJ2-3 and V is TRBV20-1; 9 bases fit TRBD1. CDR3 coding DNA: TGCAGTGCTAGTATGGGGACAGGGAACACAGATACGCAGTATTTT. The encoded protein is CSASMGTGNTDTQYF.